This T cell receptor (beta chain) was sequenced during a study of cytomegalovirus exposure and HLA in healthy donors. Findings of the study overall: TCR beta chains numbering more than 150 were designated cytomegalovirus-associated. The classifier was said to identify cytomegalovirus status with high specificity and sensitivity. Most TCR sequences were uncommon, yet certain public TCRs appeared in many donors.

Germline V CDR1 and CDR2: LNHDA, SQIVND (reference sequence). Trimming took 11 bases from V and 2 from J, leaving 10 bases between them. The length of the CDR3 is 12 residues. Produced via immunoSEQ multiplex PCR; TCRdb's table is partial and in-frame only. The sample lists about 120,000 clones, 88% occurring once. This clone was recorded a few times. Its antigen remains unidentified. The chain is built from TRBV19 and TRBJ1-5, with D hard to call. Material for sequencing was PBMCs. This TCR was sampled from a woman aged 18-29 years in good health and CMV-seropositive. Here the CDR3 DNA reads TGTGCCGCTCAATCAGGCAATCAGCCCCAGCATTTT. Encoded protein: CAAQSGNQPQHF.